A single sample gave rise to the 31 T cell receptor beta chains below, sequenced in a study of control samples from healthy donors and cancer patients. Here immunoSEQ multiplex PCR was the method, and the copy in TCRdb shows in-frame clones only, minus some. This sample has tens of thousands of clones, with about 93% found just once. The sample was PBMCs. The receptors stem from a woman aged 50 to 60 with head and neck cancer.

A few counts support this clone. CDR3 DNA: TGTGCCAGCAGCGCGGGGGGAGGCGAGACCCAGTACTTC. This translates into CASSAGGGETQYF. The chain has TRBV2 and TRBJ2-5, with 8 bases matching TRBD2. CDR1 SNHLY and CDR2 FYNNEI come from the germline V gene. This CDR3 comprises 13 residues. Germline trimming cut 6 bases from V and 5 bases from J; bases unmatched to any gene: 5.

The rearrangement uses TRBV19 and TRBJ1-5; maybe TRBD1 (5 bases). There are 14 residues in the CDR3. Germline V gene data show CDR1 as LNHDA and CDR2 as SQIVND (reference sequence). Trimming took 5 bases from V and 5 from J, leaving 13 bases between them. The CDR3 bases are TGTGCCAGTAGTTTCGACCAGGGCGATCAGCCCCAGCATTTT. Translated, it gives CASSFDQGDQPQHF. The full variable domain, completed using reference TRBV19 and TRBJ1-5, is DGGITQSPKYLFRKEGQNVTLSCEQNLNHDAMYWYRQDPGQGLRLIYYSQIVNDFQKGDIAEGYSVSREKKESFPLTVTSAQKNPTAFYLCASSFDQGDQPQHFGDGTRLSIL.

The rearrangement uses TRBV29-1 and TRBJ2-2, with 7 bases aligning to TRBD1. V lost 3 bases to trimming and J lost 6 bases; unmatched junction nucleotides: 4. The CDR3 length is 13 residues. The germline CDR1 and CDR2 sequences are SQVTM and ANQGSEA. The chain's CDR3 is CSVDRQGAGELFF. CDR3 DNA: TGCAGCGTTGACAGACAGGGTGCCGGGGAGCTGTTTTTT.

This sequence joins TRBV28 and TRBJ1-2; 10 positions match TRBD1. Per the germline V gene, CDR1 is MDHEN and CDR2 is SYDVKM. The J segment lost 4 bases and the V segment lost 3 bases, leaving 8 bases of the junction unmatched. The CDR3 has 16 residues. DNA of the CDR3: TGTGCCAGCAGTTTGGGGACAGGGGTGGGCCTCTATGGCTACACCTTC. It codes for CASSLGTGVGLYGYTF.

The DNA for the CDR3 is TGTGCCAGCAGTTCCCAACAGGGGAACACTGAAGCTTTCTTT. Translated, it gives CASSSQQGNTEAFF. The chain joins TRBV25-1 to TRBJ1-1; tentatively, D is TRBD1 (6 bases). From germline, CDR1 is MGHDK and CDR2 SYGVNS. The CDR3 totals 14 residues. Between the trimmed V and J ends, which lost 5 bases and 1 base, there was a span of 11 bases.

The CDR3 here is CASSLPGRGFYGYTF. The CDR3 nucleotides read TGTGCCAGCAGCTTACCGGGCAGGGGATTCTATGGCTACACCTTC. The rearrangement links TRBV7-8 to TRBJ1-2, with D perhaps TRBD1 (6 bases). Germline values: CDR1 SGHVS, CDR2 FQNEAQ. Trimming took 2 bases from V and 4 from J, leaving 14 bases between them. CDR3 size: 15 residues.

V gene TRBV29-1 combines with J gene TRBJ2-1, with TRBD1 matching over 7 bases. Trimming cost V 5 bases and J 3 bases; bases outside gene matches: 7. This CDR3 is 14 amino acids long. Per the germline V gene, CDR1 is SQVTM and CDR2 is ANQGSEA. This CDR3 is CSVQRGRSYNEQFF. DNA for the CDR3: TGCAGCGTTCAGAGGGGGCGCAGCTACAATGAGCAGTTCTTC.

This clone has a handful of counts. The V gene is TRBV28, the J gene TRBJ1-5; TRBD1 is a possible D gene (6 bases). V was trimmed by 7 bases and J by 0 bases, leaving 10 bases between them. The CDR3 runs to 14 residues. CDR1 is MDHEN, CDR2 SYDVKM, per germline. In DNA form, the CDR3 reads TGTGCCAGCAAATGGGGGCTTAGCAATCAGCCCCAGCATTTT. It yields the protein CASKWGLSNQPQHF.

The chain has TRBV28 and TRBJ2-7; 7 bases line up with TRBD1. The trim removed 2 bases at V and 3 bases at J, leaving 10 bases unmatched. Germline V CDR1 and CDR2: MDHEN, SYDVKM. This CDR3 contains 16 residues. This CDR3 reads CASSLVRTGLLYEQYF. As DNA, the CDR3 is TGTGCCAGCAGTTTAGTTCGGACAGGCCTCCTCTACGAGCAGTACTTC.

This chain's CDR3 is CASSLEGGDEKLFF. The CDR3 nucleotides read TGCGCCAGCAGCTTGGAAGGGGGCGATGAAAAACTGTTTTTT. The chain carries TRBV5-1 and TRBJ1-4; 7 bases are shared with TRBD1. The CDR3 is made up of 14 amino acids. V was pared by 0 bases and J by 6 bases, with 2 bases of the junction left unmatched. Germline V gives CDR1 SGHRS, CDR2 YFSETQ.

CDR3 in DNA: TGTGCCATCGGTAGCGATGGCTACACCTTC. This encodes CAIGSDGYTF. V usage is TRBV10-3 and J usage is TRBJ1-2; unclear D gene. There are 10 residues in the CDR3. Trimming pared 8 bases from V and 6 bases from J, leaving 7 bases between. Germline-derived CDR1 and CDR2 are ENHRY and SYGVKD.

The chain employs TRBV5-1 and TRBJ2-5, with 7 bases matching TRBD2. The J segment lost 4 bases and the V segment lost 5 bases, leaving 20 bases of the junction unmatched. The CDR3 is 18 amino acids. CDR1 SGHRS and CDR2 YFSETQ come from the germline V gene. The DNA of the CDR3 is TGCGCCAGCAGTCCGGGGATAGATGGCGGGGGAATGGCAGAGACCCAGTACTTC. This translates into CASSPGIDGGGMAETQYF.

The chain has TRBV4-1 and TRBJ1-2; TRBD1 matches 7 bases. The V segment lost 2 bases and the J segment 8 bases; nucleotides outside the gene matches: 11. The germline gives CDR1 MGHRA, CDR2 YSYEKL. The CDR3 extends over 15 amino acids. The CDR3 nucleotides read TGCGCCAGCAGCCAATTAGACAGGGCTCTAGCGGGCTACACCTTC. Translated, it gives CASSQLDRALAGYTF.

The chain combines TRBV6-5 with TRBJ2-7, with TRBD1 matching over 7 bases. Germline lookup yields CDR1 MNHEY and CDR2 SVGAGI. This CDR3 has 14 amino acids. V gave up 1 base and J gave up 7 bases; unmatched junction bases: 7. For the CDR3, the DNA is TGTGCCAGCAGTTACTACAGGGACAGTGGGGAGCAGTACTTC. Translated: CASSYYRDSGEQYF.

This clone was found once. The chain couples TRBV3-1 (or the pseudogene TRBV3-2) to TRBJ1-1; D ambiguous. The CDR3 consists of 12 residues. The V end lost 1 base, the J end lost 11 bases, and 11 bases lay between the germline ends. Germline-derived CDR1 and CDR2 are LGHDT and YNNKEL (reference sequence). The CDR3 region has the DNA TGTGCCAGCAGCCAAGGGACCGCCGGGGCTTTCTTT. Translated, it gives CASSQGTAGAFF.

Here the CDR3 reads CASSYYREVEAFF. The CDR3 region has the DNA TGTGCCAGCAGTTACTACAGGGAAGTTGAAGCTTTCTTT. The gene calls are TRBV6-6 and TRBJ1-1; TRBD1 is a possible D gene (6 bases). From germline, CDR1 is MNHNY and CDR2 SVGAGI (reference sequence). V lost 1 base and J lost 7, with 10 bases in between. This CDR3 is built from 13 residues.

The V gene is TRBV30, the J gene TRBJ2-7; D remains ambiguous. V lost 2 bases to trimming and J lost 3 bases, with 11 bases between them. Germline V lookup: CDR1 GTSNPN, CDR2 SVGIG (reference sequence). This CDR3 contains 13 residues. CDR3 sequence reads: CAWSPLQHYEQYF. CDR3 in DNA: TGTGCCTGGAGTCCCCTCCAGCACTACGAGCAGTACTTC.

The J gene is TRBJ1-2, the V gene TRBV28; 8 bases agree with TRBD1. Germline loops: CDR1 MDHEN, CDR2 SYDVKM. CDR3 length equals 16 residues. V shed 5 bases, J shed 6 bases, and the junction held 14 bases outside the gene matches. CDR3 loop: CASSPPRQGAVNGYTF. CDR3 bases: TGTGCCAGCAGTCCCCCTCGGCAGGGGGCAGTGAATGGCTACACCTTC.

The gene calls are TRBV28 and TRBJ1-5; no reliable D call. The ends were cut back, 3 bases at V and 0 bases at J, with 9 bases in the middle. Germline loops: CDR1 MDHEN, CDR2 SYDVKM. This CDR3 is 15 amino acids long. The CDR3 DNA reads TGTGCCAGCAGTTTTTCTGGCAGTAGCAATCAGCCCCAGCATTTT. This translates into CASSFSGSSNQPQHF.

This chain joins TRBV4-3 and TRBJ1-2; the D is unclear. CDR1 is LGHNA and CDR2 is YSLEER in the germline V gene. This CDR3 contains 11 residues. The V and J ends lost 5 bases and 2 bases respectively, with 3 bases between them. The CDR3 DNA reads TGCGCCAGCAGCGGGAACTATGGCTACACCTTC. This gives the protein CASSGNYGYTF.

The V gene is TRBV30, the J gene TRBJ1-3; no clear D. Trimming pared 0 bases from V and 4 bases from J, leaving 7 bases between. This CDR3 has 13 residues. CDR1 and CDR2 (germline): GTSNPN, SVGIG (reference sequence). CDR3 region: CAWSVTEGNTIYF. The CDR3 bases are TGTGCCTGGAGTGTAACGGAAGGAAACACCATATATTTT.

The CDR3 nucleotides are TGCGCCAGCAGCCAAGATGTGCATAACTATGGCTACACCTTC. It translates to CASSQDVHNYGYTF. The V and J genes are TRBV4-1 and TRBJ1-2, with D hard to call. The V and J ends lost 0 bases and 1 base respectively, with 6 bases between them. The CDR3 runs 14 residues. Germline lookup yields CDR1 MGHRA and CDR2 YSYEKL.

This chain links TRBV4-3 with TRBJ2-1, with D unresolved. Germline loops: CDR1 LGHNA, CDR2 YSLEER. This CDR3 has 18 residues. Trimming shortened V by 0 bases and J by 0 bases, and 15 bases separated the two germline ends. This CDR3 reads CASSQDIVGSSSYNEQFF. CDR3 bases: TGCGCCAGCAGCCAAGATATCGTGGGGTCAAGCTCCTACAATGAGCAGTTCTTC.

This chain's CDR3 is CASSQASGPNYGYTF. The CDR3 region has the DNA TGTGCCAGCAGCCAAGCAAGCGGGCCCAACTATGGCTACACCTTC. The chain combines TRBV3-1 (or the pseudogene TRBV3-2) with TRBJ1-2; D call uncertain. CDR1 is LGHDT, CDR2 YNNKEL, per germline (reference sequence). Between the trimmed V and J ends, which lost 1 base and 2 bases, there was a span of 11 bases. The CDR3 runs 15 residues.

The table lists this clone with a count of one. V gene TRBV5-1 combines with J gene TRBJ1-4, with 11 bases identical to TRBD1. Germline values: CDR1 SGHRS, CDR2 YFSETQ. With V trimmed by 3 bases and J by 8 bases, 6 bases remained unmatched. The CDR3 sequence is 15 residues long. The CDR3 nucleotides read TGCGCCAGCAGCTACGCCGGGACAGGGGGGGAAAAACTGTTTTTT. This sequence encodes CASSYAGTGGEKLFF.

This sequence joins TRBV5-1 and TRBJ2-2, with 8 bases fitting TRBD2. J was trimmed by 7 bases and V by 0 bases; bases with no gene match: 5. CDR1 is SGHRS and CDR2 is YFSETQ in the germline V gene. There are 15 residues in the CDR3. The CDR3 coding sequence is TGCGCCAGCAGCTTGGGAATAGCGGGGTTCGGGGAGCTGTTTTTT. It is translated as CASSLGIAGFGELFF.

This rearrangement joins TRBV12-5 to TRBJ2-5, with 8 bases matching TRBD1. Germline CDR1 and CDR2: LGHNT and FRNRAP. Losses at the gene ends were 1 base for V and 5 bases for J; bases not matched to a gene: 0. The length of the CDR3 is 13 residues. The chain's CDR3 is CASGLGQGETQYF. The CDR3 nucleotides are TGTGCTAGTGGTTTGGGACAGGGGGAGACCCAGTACTTC. The full variable domain, in which reference TRBV12-5 and TRBJ2-5 provide the parts outside the CDR3, is DARVTQTPRHKVTEMGQEVTMRCQPILGHNTVFWYRQTMMQGLELLAYFRNRAPLDDSGMPKDRFSAEMPDATLATLKIQPSEPRDSAVYFCASGLGQGETQYFGPGTRLLVL.

The V gene is TRBV5-1, the J gene TRBJ2-7, with 8 nucleotides matching TRBD2. The CDR3 length is 14 residues. The trim removed 6 bases at V and 5 bases at J, leaving 10 bases unmatched. Germline V gene sequence: CDR1 SGHRS, CDR2 YFSETQ. Written as DNA, the CDR3 is TGCGCCAGCAATGAGGGCGGGAGGATAAACGAGCAGTACTTC. Its translation is CASNEGGRINEQYF.

CDR3 nucleotide sequence: TGCGCCAGCAGCCTTACGCCGGGACTAGCGGGAGCCGGCCACGAGCAGTACTTC. It encodes CASSLTPGLAGAGHEQYF. The genes are TRBV4-1 and TRBJ2-7; 14 nucleotides line up with TRBD2. This CDR3 is built from 18 residues. Germline loops: CDR1 MGHRA, CDR2 YSYEKL. Trimming at V came to 4 bases and at J to 5 bases, leaving 13 bases not matched to a gene.

This sequence joins TRBV24-1 and TRBJ2-5; 7 bases are a match to TRBD2. CDR3 size: 14 residues. In germline, CDR1 is KGHDR, CDR2 SFDVKD. J gave up 2 bases and V 2 bases, and 1 base lay outside the gene matches. As DNA, the CDR3 is TGTGCCACCAGTGATTCGGGGGGACAAGAGACCCAGTACTTC. Translated, it gives CATSDSGGQETQYF.

This rearrangement joins TRBV28 to TRBJ1-2, with 8 nucleotides matching TRBD1. The junction had 1 base not matched to a gene; V was cut back by 6 bases and J by 1 base. The CDR3 has 13 residues. CDR1 is MDHEN, CDR2 SYDVKM, per germline. CDR3 nucleotides: TGTGCCAGCAGCGGACAGGGTAACTATGGCTACACCTTC. It yields the protein CASSGQGNYGYTF.